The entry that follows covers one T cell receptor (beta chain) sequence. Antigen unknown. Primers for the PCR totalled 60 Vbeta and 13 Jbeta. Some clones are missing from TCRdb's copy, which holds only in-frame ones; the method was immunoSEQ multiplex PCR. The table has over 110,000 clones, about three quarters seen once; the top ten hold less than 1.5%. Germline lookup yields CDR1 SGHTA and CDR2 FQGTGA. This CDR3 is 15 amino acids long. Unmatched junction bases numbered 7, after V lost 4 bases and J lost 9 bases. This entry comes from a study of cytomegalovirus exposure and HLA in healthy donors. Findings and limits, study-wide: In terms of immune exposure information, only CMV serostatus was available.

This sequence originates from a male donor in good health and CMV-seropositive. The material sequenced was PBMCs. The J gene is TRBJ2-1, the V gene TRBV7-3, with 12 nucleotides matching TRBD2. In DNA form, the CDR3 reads TGTGCCAGCAGCTCAACTAGCGGGAGGTCAGCTGAGCAGTTCTTC. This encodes CASSSTSGRSAEQFF.